A single sample gave rise to the 30 T cell receptor beta chains below, sequenced in a study of blood T cell repertoires in COVID-19. TCRdb's copy holds only in-frame clones and misses some; the assay was immunoSEQ multiplex PCR. Of roughly 210,000 clones listed, roughly 87% were seen once; the top ten hold around 7%. The sequenced sample consisted of PBMCs or T cells enriched from blood (not recorded which). The source is a man aged 30 to 39 in a cohort exposed to, infected with or recovered from COVID-19 (not recorded which).

The V call is TRBV13, the J call TRBJ1-6; no definite D call. CDR3 length: 15 residues. V gave up 5 bases and J gave up 7 bases, with 15 bases separating them. CDR1 PRHDT and CDR2 FYEKMQ come from the germline V gene (reference sequence). The CDR3 DNA is TGTGCCAGCAGCCTCCCCGGTGTAAAGAATTCACCCCTCCACTTT. It encodes CASSLPGVKNSPLHF.

V is TRBV3-1 (or the pseudogene TRBV3-2) and J is TRBJ2-1; TRBD2 aligns across 10 bases. The CDR3 extends over 18 amino acids. The germline V gene has CDR1 LGHDT and CDR2 YNNKEL (reference sequence). The J segment lost 6 bases and the V segment lost 1 base, leaving 12 bases of the junction unmatched. CDR3 sequence (DNA): TGTGCCAGCAGCCAAGGCCCCCTTGCGGCTAGCGGGAGCAATGAGCAGTTCTTC. Translation: CASSQGPLAASGSNEQFF.

The rearrangement links TRBV10-3 to TRBJ1-5; D perhaps matches TRBD1 (5 bases). The CDR3 runs 14 residues. V was cut by 8 bases and J by 7 bases, with 18 bases left in between. Germline V gene data show CDR1 as ENHRY and CDR2 as SYGVKD. The CDR3 DNA sequence: TGTGCCATCCACAGTGGGGGGTCCGGACAGCCCCAGCATTTT. It translates to CAIHSGGSGQPQHF.

The V and J genes are TRBV9 and TRBJ1-2, with 7 bases matching TRBD1. Germline V gene sequence: CDR1 SGDLS, CDR2 YYNGEE. The length of the CDR3 is 14 residues. J gave up 5 bases and V 4 bases, and 8 bases lay outside the gene matches. The CDR3, as DNA: TGTGCCAGCAGCCCGGACGGGACAGATTATGGCTACACCTTC. Amino acids: CASSPDGTDYGYTF.

This chain joins TRBV28 and TRBJ2-1; 12 nucleotides agree with TRBD2. The CDR3 is 18 amino acids. From germline, CDR1 is MDHEN and CDR2 SYDVKM. V was pared by 6 bases and J by 6 bases, with 15 bases of the junction left unmatched. Here the CDR3 DNA reads TGTGCCAGCAGCACCCCTAACCCACTAGCGGGGGGCATCAATGAGCAGTTCTTC. It specifies CASSTPNPLAGGINEQFF.

This chain links TRBV11-2 with TRBJ2-1, with 7 bases lining up with TRBD1. The CDR3 sequence is 15 residues long. CDR1 is SGHAT and CDR2 is FQNNGV in the germline V gene. V was clipped by 5 bases and J by 4 bases; unmatched bases: 8. The chain's CDR3 is CASSRSDRPYNEQFF. DNA for the CDR3: TGTGCCAGCAGCAGATCGGACAGGCCGTACAATGAGCAGTTCTTC.

The rearrangement links TRBV18 to TRBJ2-7; 10 positions agree with TRBD2. CDR1 is KGHSH and CDR2 is LQKENI in the germline V gene. This CDR3 contains 16 residues. V gave up 0 bases and J gave up 5 bases; unmatched junction bases: 7. The CDR3 DNA sequence: TGTGCCAGCTCACCACCCGGCCAACTAGCGGGAAACGAGCAGTACTTC. This codes for CASSPPGQLAGNEQYF.

The chain employs TRBV18 and TRBJ1-5, with 10 bases fitting TRBD1. This CDR3 region has 18 residues. V lost 3 bases to trimming and J lost 0 bases; unmatched junction nucleotides: 8. The germline CDR1 and CDR2 sequences are KGHSH and LQKENI. The CDR3 loop reads CASSPSGTGVYSNQPQHF. The CDR3 nucleotides read TGTGCCAGCTCACCGTCCGGGACAGGGGTATATAGCAATCAGCCCCAGCATTTT.

The table lists this clone with a few counts. The junction departs from the called germline gene at one end, perhaps through a read error. The J gene is TRBJ2-1, the V gene TRBV7-7; D is unresolved. Germline CDR1 and CDR2: SSHAT and FNYEAQ (reference sequence). This CDR3 region has 17 residues. The CDR3 loop is CASTPSPAIRPYNEQFF. CDR3 sequence (DNA): TGTGCTAGCACCCCGTCCCCAGCGATACGCCCCTACAATGAGCAGTTCTTC.

The chain links TRBV6-5 to TRBJ1-4; TRBD1 might be the D (5 bases). The germline CDR1 and CDR2 sequences are MNHEY and SVGAGI. The CDR3 covers 15 residues. Trimming removed 6 bases from V and 1 base from J, with 12 bases in between. The CDR3, as DNA: TGTGCCAGCAGGAGAGAAGGGGTAACTAATGAAAAACTGTTTTTT. This codes for CASRREGVTNEKLFF.

This rearrangement joins TRBV6-1 to TRBJ1-1; D may be TRBD1 (5 bases). Deletions cut 3 bases from V and 2 bases from J, with 13 bases between. This CDR3 comprises 15 residues. Germline values: CDR1 MNHNS, CDR2 SASEGT. CDR3 sequence reads: CASSDPTAPNTEAFF. DNA for the CDR3: TGTGCCAGCAGTGACCCGACAGCCCCAAACACTGAAGCTTTCTTT.

The chain combines TRBV9 with TRBJ1-6; 10 positions match TRBD1. Germline CDR1 is SGDLS and CDR2 is YYNGEE. The CDR3 sequence is 16 residues long. V was clipped by 4 bases and J by 7 bases; unmatched bases: 8. CDR3 protein: CASSTRTGGGNSPLHF. As DNA, the CDR3 is TGTGCCAGCAGCACAAGGACAGGGGGAGGGAATTCACCCCTCCACTTT.

The chain combines TRBV14 with TRBJ2-3; 9 bases agree with TRBD2. The CDR3 spans 18 residues. CDR1 SGHDN and CDR2 FVKESK come from the germline V gene. V lost 2 bases, J lost 3 bases, and 12 bases stayed unmatched. The CDR3 DNA reads TGTGCCAGCAGCCAACCGGGACTAGCAGGCGCGTGGACAGATACGCAGTATTTT. It yields the protein CASSQPGLAGAWTDTQYF.

This clone was counted once. This rearrangement joins TRBV28 to TRBJ2-3; the D gene is possibly TRBD2 (5 bases). This CDR3 has 14 amino acids. Per germline, CDR1 MDHEN and CDR2 SYDVKM. Deletions cut 6 bases from V and 4 bases from J, with 14 bases between. Written as DNA, the CDR3 is TGTGCCAGCAGAGGGCTAGCAGGCTCAGATACGCAGTATTTT. Protein product: CASRGLAGSDTQYF.

This clone was observed many times. This rearrangement joins TRBV24-1 to TRBJ2-2, with 8 positions matching TRBD2. The ends lost 2 bases at V and 5 bases at J; junction bases unmatched: 9. The germline V gene encodes CDR1 KGHDR and CDR2 SFDVKD. The CDR3 consists of 17 residues. The CDR3 bases are TGTGCCACCAGTGATTGGAGAGCCAGCGGGAGTACCGGGGAGCTGTTTTTT. Translated: CATSDWRASGSTGELFF.

The V gene is TRBV20-1, the J gene TRBJ2-5; 8 bases are a match to TRBD2. The CDR3 runs to 17 residues. Trimming cost V 3 bases and J 5 bases; bases outside gene matches: 17. CDR1 and CDR2 from the germline V gene are DFQATT and SNEGSKA (reference sequence). The CDR3: CSASAGRVVVGVETQYF. The CDR3 DNA follows: TGCAGTGCTAGTGCCGGGAGGGTAGTAGTCGGGGTGGAGACCCAGTACTTC.

The chain recombines TRBV28 with TRBJ1-5; possibly TRBD1 for D (5 bases). Deletions cut 8 bases from V and 6 bases from J, with 17 bases between. The CDR3 covers 14 residues. CDR1 is MDHEN, CDR2 SYDVKM, per germline. CDR3 DNA: TGTGCCAGCTCTCGGGGGGAGTACATTCAGCCCCAGCATTTT. Translating gives CASSRGEYIQPQHF.

The V gene is TRBV15, the J gene TRBJ2-2, with 7 bases fitting TRBD1. This CDR3 is 15 amino acids long. V gave up 3 bases and J gave up 4 bases; unmatched junction bases: 5. Germline CDR1 is LNHNV and CDR2 is YYDKDF (reference sequence). The CDR3 reads CATSRRQGSTGELFF. CDR3 nucleotide sequence: TGTGCCACCAGCAGGAGACAGGGAAGCACCGGGGAGCTGTTTTTT.

The chain joins TRBV13 to TRBJ1-3, with D tentatively TRBD1 (6 bases). The germline V gene has CDR1 PRHDT and CDR2 FYEKMQ (reference sequence). The CDR3 length is 16 residues. V gave up 0 bases and J gave up 4 bases, with 13 bases separating them. DNA for the CDR3: TGTGCCAGCAGCTTAGGCGGGGGGCTGGGAGGAAACACCATATATTTT. Its protein is CASSLGGGLGGNTIYF.

CDR3 DNA sequence: TGTGCCAGCAGTTTGAGGGGGCTTGCCAAAAACATTCAGTACTTC. Translation: CASSLRGLAKNIQYF. The rearrangement uses TRBV6-5 and TRBJ2-4, with 7 bases fitting TRBD1. There are 15 residues in the CDR3. V lost 4 bases and J lost 1; bases outside the gene matches: 4. The germline CDR1 and CDR2 sequences are MNHEY and SVGAGI.

The chain has TRBV19 and TRBJ1-6; 10 bases are a match to TRBD1. The junction had 7 bases not matched to a gene; V was cut back by 0 bases and J by 8 bases. The CDR3 extends over 17 amino acids. From germline, CDR1 is LNHDA and CDR2 SQIVND (reference sequence). CDR3 in DNA: TGTGCCAGTAGTATAGATTTGGGGACAGGGGATGATTCACCCCTCCACTTT. It translates to CASSIDLGTGDDSPLHF.

This chain uses TRBV27 with TRBJ2-7; 7 nucleotides match TRBD1. With 4 bases clipped from V and 1 base from J, the junction kept 10 bases outside the gene matches. CDR3 length: 16 residues. Germline lookup yields CDR1 MNHEY and CDR2 SMNVEV (reference sequence). CDR3 sequence reads: CASSYSQGTPSYEQYF. The CDR3 DNA sequence: TGTGCCAGCAGTTATTCACAGGGGACCCCTTCCTACGAGCAGTACTTC.

The chain couples TRBV28 to TRBJ1-4, with TRBD1 matching 8 bases. Germline V gives CDR1 MDHEN, CDR2 SYDVKM. The CDR3 sequence is 20 residues long. V lost 4 bases, J lost 8 bases, and 24 bases stayed unmatched. In DNA form, the CDR3 reads TGTGCCAGCAGTTCCTATCCTCCGGAGGACAGGGTCCCCTTCGGGGAAAAACTGTTTTTT. It specifies CASSSYPPEDRVPFGEKLFF. The full variable domain, completed using reference TRBV28 and TRBJ1-4, is DVKVTQSSRYLVKRTGEKVFLECVQDMDHENMFWYRQDPGLGLRLIYFSYDVKMKEKGDIPEGYSVSREKKERFSLILESASTNQTSMYLCASSSYPPEDRVPFGEKLFFGSGTQLSVL.

The genes are TRBV19 and TRBJ1-5, with D tentatively TRBD1 (5 bases). This CDR3 comprises 15 residues. V was shortened by 3 bases and J by 1 base, with 10 bases between the two germline ends. CDR1 LNHDA and CDR2 SQIVND come from the germline V gene (reference sequence). The CDR3 region has the DNA TGTGCCAGTAGTATCAACAGGTTCAGCAATCAGCCCCAGCATTTT. Its translation: CASSINRFSNQPQHF.

The chain carries TRBV28 and TRBJ1-5, with 7 bases lining up with TRBD1. The CDR3 is made up of 14 amino acids. V lost 8 bases, J lost 6 bases, and 10 bases stayed unmatched. Per the germline V gene, CDR1 is MDHEN and CDR2 is SYDVKM. CDR3 protein: CASCWQGGGQPQHF. For the CDR3, the DNA is TGTGCCAGCTGCTGGCAGGGGGGTGGTCAGCCCCAGCATTTT.

The chain recombines TRBV18 with TRBJ2-7, with 10 bases identical to TRBD1. In germline, CDR1 is KGHSH, CDR2 LQKENI. This CDR3 region has 16 residues. V trimming: 6 bases; J trimming: 6 bases; junction bases outside the gene matches: 14. CDR3 amino acids: CASSPATGQGIAEQYF. CDR3 nucleotide sequence: TGTGCCAGCTCGCCAGCCACGGGACAGGGGATTGCCGAGCAGTACTTC.

The rearrangement links TRBV18 to TRBJ1-1; 10 bases are shared with TRBD1. Germline V lookup: CDR1 KGHSH, CDR2 LQKENI. V lost 6 bases to trimming and J lost 4 bases; unmatched junction nucleotides: 5. This CDR3 region has 14 residues. CDR3 bases: TGTGCCAGCTCTCGGGACAGGGGAGGCACTGAAGCTTTCTTT. It is translated as CASSRDRGGTEAFF.

The gene calls are TRBV27 and TRBJ1-1, with a weak D call TRBD1 (5 bases). V was trimmed by 0 bases and J by 7 bases, leaving 9 bases between them. This CDR3 contains 13 residues. Germline CDR1 MNHEY, CDR2 SMNVEV (reference sequence). CDR3 loop: CASSLSRGLEAFF. The DNA of the CDR3 is TGTGCCAGCAGTTTATCGCGGGGACTTGAAGCTTTCTTT.

The chain links TRBV29-1 to TRBJ1-1, with D possibly matching TRBD1 (6 bases). The CDR3 runs 14 residues. Germline V gene lookup returns CDR1 SQVTM and CDR2 ANQGSEA. V gave up 7 bases and J gave up 1 base, with 16 bases separating them. CDR3 region: CSAGRQVQNTEAFF. The CDR3 bases are TGCAGCGCTGGGCGACAGGTTCAGAACACTGAAGCTTTCTTT.

The chain carries TRBV28 and TRBJ2-7, with 11 bases fitting TRBD2. This CDR3 region has 15 residues. Germline loops: CDR1 MDHEN, CDR2 SYDVKM. The V and J ends lost 2 bases and 12 bases, in that order; junction bases with no gene match: 12. This CDR3 reads CASSLRIAGGLDPYF. The DNA of the CDR3 is TGTGCCAGCAGTTTAAGGATAGCGGGAGGGCTGGATCCGTACTTC.